The T cell receptor (beta chain) under discussion was sequenced for a study of vaccination effects on CD4 cells after COVID-19. This clone has a handful of counts. The target antigen is unknown. Sequencing used immunoSEQ multiplex PCR; TCRdb keeps in-frame clones, though not all of them. There are some 15,000 clones in the sample; more than 75% occur only once, and about 19% lies in the top ten. Viral peptide pools were used in the ViraFEST assay to expand antigen-specific CD4+ T cells, and sequencing came afterward. Culture lasted under 13 days before CD4+ T cell isolation. The participants, recipients of two vaccine doses, got either BNT162b2 or mRNA-1273. This CDR3 has 14 residues. V was pared by 6 bases and J by 4 bases, with 16 bases between. Germline CDR1 LNHDA, CDR2 SQIVND (reference sequence).

Sequenced here: CD4+ T cells from PBMCs cultured with HCoV-NL63 spike peptides, sampled after COVID-19 vaccination. The V and J genes are TRBV19 and TRBJ2-7, with D possibly TRBD2 on 6 matching bases. The TCR comes from a human donor who received a COVID-19 vaccine. CDR3 region: CASSGGPSPYEQYF. CDR3 coding DNA: TGTGCCAGTAGCGGGGGACCGTCACCTTACGAGCAGTACTTC.